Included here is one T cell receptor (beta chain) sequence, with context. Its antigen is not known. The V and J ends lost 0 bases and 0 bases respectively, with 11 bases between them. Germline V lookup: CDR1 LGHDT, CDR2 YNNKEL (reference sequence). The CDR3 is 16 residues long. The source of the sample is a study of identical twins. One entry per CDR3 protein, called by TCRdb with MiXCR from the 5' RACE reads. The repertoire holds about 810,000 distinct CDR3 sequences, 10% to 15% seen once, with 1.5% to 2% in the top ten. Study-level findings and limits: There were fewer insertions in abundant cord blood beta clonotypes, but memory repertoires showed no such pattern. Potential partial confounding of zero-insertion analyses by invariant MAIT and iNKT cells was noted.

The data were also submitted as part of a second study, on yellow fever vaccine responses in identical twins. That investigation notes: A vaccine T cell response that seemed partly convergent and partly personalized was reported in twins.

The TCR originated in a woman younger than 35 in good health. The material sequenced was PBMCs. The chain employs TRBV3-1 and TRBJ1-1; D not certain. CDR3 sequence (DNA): TGTGCCAGCAGCCAAGATGCCAGTATCATGAACACTGAAGCTTTCTTT. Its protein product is CASSQDASIMNTEAFF.